This T cell receptor (beta chain) was found in a study of somatic mutations in cytotoxic T cells in rheumatoid arthritis. Study-level background: Patients had 30 ml EDTA blood drawn right after diagnosis, before any treatment. The authors flow-sorted some V beta antibody-stained T-cell populations at nearly 100% purity, including V beta1+ cells that they sequenced for TCRB.

How the authors handled the data: Large patient CD8+ clones, those above 1%, rarely matched published virus-specific TCRB sequences. Sequenced by immunoSEQ multiplex PCR; TCRdb stores in-frame clones only, minus some. The V and J calls and clone size were taken over from that table, and D and trimming were inferred from the DNA. The table lists around 13,000 clones, roughly 80% of them singletons. Study-wide results and caveats: In the expanded CD8+ clones, the antigen targets remained unknown.

There are 18 residues in the CDR3. V gave up 1 base and J gave up 4 bases; unmatched junction bases: 15. The germline V gene encodes CDR1 LNHNV and CDR2 YYDKDF (reference sequence). To note about this clone: Its antigen is not identified.

The sample was CD8+ T cells sorted from blood. This sequence was found in an adult with rheumatoid arthritis. The chain combines TRBV15 with TRBJ2-7, with TRBD2 matching 8 bases. The CDR3 spells CATSRAPGALAGEYEQYF. DNA for the CDR3: TGTGCCACCAGCAGAGCCCCTGGGGCGCTAGCGGGTGAATACGAGCAGTACTTC.